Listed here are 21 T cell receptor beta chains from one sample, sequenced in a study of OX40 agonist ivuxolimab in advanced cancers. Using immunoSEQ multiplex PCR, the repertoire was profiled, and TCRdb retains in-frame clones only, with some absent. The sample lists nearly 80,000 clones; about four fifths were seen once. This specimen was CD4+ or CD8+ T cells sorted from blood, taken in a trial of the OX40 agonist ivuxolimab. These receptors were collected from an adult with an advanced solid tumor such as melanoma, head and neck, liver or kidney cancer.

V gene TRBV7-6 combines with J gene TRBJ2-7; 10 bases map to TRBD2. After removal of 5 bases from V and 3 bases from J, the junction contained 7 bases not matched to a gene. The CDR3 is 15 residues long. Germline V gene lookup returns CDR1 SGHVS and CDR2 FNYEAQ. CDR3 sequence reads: CASSPLRTSGYEQYF. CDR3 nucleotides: TGTGCCAGCAGCCCCCTGAGGACTAGCGGCTACGAGCAGTACTTC.

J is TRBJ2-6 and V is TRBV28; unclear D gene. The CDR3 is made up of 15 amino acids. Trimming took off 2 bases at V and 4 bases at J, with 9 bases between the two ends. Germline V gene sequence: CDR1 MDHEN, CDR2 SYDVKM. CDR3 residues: CASSLGGLGANVLTF. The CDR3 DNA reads TGTGCCAGCAGTTTAGGTGGGCTGGGGGCCAACGTCCTGACTTTC.

The CDR3 reads CASSIRGAGDQPQHF. The CDR3 bases are TGTGCCAGTAGTATTCGGGGGGCAGGTGATCAGCCCCAGCATTTT. The chain has TRBV19 and TRBJ1-5, with D possibly TRBD1 on 6 matching bases. The ends were cut back, 3 bases at V and 5 bases at J, with 14 bases in the middle. The CDR3 is 15 residues long. Germline values: CDR1 LNHDA, CDR2 SQIVND (reference sequence).

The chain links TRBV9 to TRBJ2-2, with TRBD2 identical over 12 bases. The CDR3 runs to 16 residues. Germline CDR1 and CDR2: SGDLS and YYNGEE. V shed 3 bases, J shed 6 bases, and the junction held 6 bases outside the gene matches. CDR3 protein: CASSASTSGGPGELFF. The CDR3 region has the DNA TGTGCCAGCAGCGCCTCGACTAGCGGGGGACCCGGGGAGCTGTTTTTT.

CDR3 nucleotides: TGTGCCAGCAGTGAAGCGGGTTGGGGCACAGATACGCAGTATTTT. Its translation: CASSEAGWGTDTQYF. This chain joins TRBV6-1 and TRBJ2-3; D not resolved. Trimming removed 0 bases at V and 1 base at J, with 8 bases between. Germline CDR1 reads MNHNS; CDR2 reads SASEGT. The CDR3 consists of 15 residues.

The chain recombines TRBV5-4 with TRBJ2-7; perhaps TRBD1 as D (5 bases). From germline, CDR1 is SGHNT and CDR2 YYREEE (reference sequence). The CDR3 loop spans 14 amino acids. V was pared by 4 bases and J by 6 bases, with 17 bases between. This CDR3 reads CASSVGQGPREQYF. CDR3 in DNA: TGTGCCAGCAGCGTGGGCCAGGGCCCTCGCGAGCAGTACTTC.

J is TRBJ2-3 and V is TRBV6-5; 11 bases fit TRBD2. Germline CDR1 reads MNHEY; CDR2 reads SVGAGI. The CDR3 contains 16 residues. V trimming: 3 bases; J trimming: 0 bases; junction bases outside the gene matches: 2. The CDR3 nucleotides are TGTGCCAGCAGTTATAGCGGGAGGGCTAGCACAGATACGCAGTATTTT. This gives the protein CASSYSGRASTDTQYF.

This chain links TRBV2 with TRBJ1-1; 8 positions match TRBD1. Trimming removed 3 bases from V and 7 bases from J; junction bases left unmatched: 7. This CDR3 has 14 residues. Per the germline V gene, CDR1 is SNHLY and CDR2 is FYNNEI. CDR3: CASSELRTGIEAFF. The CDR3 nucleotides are TGTGCCAGCAGTGAGCTGAGGACAGGGATTGAAGCTTTCTTT. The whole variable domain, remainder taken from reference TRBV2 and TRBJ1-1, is EPEVTQTPSHQVTQMGQEVILRCVPISNHLYFYWYRQILGQKVEFLVSFYNNEISEKSEIFDDQFSVERPDGSNFTLKIRSTKLEDSAMYFCASSELRTGIEAFFGQGTRLTVV.

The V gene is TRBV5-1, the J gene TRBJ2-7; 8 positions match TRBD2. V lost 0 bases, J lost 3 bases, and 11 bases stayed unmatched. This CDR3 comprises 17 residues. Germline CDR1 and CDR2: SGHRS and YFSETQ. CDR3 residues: CASSLAATSEIHYEQYF. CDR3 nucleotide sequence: TGCGCCAGCAGCTTGGCCGCGACTAGCGAGATCCACTACGAGCAGTACTTC.

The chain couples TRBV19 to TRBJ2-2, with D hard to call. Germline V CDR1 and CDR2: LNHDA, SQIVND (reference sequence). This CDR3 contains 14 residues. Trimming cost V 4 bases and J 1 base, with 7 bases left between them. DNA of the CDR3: TGTGCCAGTAGTACTCGACAGAACACCGGGGAGCTGTTTTTT. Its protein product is CASSTRQNTGELFF.

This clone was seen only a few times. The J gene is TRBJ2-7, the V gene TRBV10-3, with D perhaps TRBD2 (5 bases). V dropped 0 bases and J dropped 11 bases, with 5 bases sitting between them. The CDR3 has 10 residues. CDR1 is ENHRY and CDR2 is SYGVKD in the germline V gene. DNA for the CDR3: TGTGCCATCAGTGAGTCGGAGGAGTACGTC. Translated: CAISESEEYV.

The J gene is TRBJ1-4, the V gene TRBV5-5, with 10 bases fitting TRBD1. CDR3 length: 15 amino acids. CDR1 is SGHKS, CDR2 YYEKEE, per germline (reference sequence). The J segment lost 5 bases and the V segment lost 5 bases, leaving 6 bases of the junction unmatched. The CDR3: CASRFRGQGNEKLFF. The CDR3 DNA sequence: TGTGCCAGCAGGTTTAGGGGACAGGGGAATGAAAAACTGTTTTTT.

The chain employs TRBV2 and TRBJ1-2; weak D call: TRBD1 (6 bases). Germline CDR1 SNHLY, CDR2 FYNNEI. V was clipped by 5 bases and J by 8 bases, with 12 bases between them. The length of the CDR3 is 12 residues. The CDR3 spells CASSPNRDGYTF. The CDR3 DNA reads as TGTGCCAGCAGTCCGAACAGGGACGGCTACACCTTC.

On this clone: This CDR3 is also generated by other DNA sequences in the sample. In DNA, the CDR3 is TGTGCCACCAGCGCAGGGGGGCGCAGCAATCAGCCCCAGCATTTT. Its protein product is CATSAGGRSNQPQHF. This chain connects TRBV15 to TRBJ1-5; 7 nucleotides match TRBD1. The V and J ends lost 5 bases and 1 base, in that order; junction bases with no gene match: 5. From germline, CDR1 is LNHNV and CDR2 YYDKDF (reference sequence). The CDR3 length is 15 residues. The whole variable domain, filled in from reference TRBV15 and TRBJ1-5, reads DAMVIQNPRYQVTQFGKPVTLSCSQTLNHNVMYWYQQKSSQAPKLLFHYYDKDFNNEADTPDNFQSRRPNTSFCFLDIRSPGLGDTAMYLCATSAGGRSNQPQHFGDGTRLSIL.

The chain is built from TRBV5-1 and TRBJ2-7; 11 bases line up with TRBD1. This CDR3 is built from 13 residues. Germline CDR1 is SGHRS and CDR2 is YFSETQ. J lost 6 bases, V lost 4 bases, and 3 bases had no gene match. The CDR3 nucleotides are TGCGCCAGCAGCGTGGGGACAGGGGGCGAGCAGTACGTC. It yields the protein CASSVGTGGEQYV.

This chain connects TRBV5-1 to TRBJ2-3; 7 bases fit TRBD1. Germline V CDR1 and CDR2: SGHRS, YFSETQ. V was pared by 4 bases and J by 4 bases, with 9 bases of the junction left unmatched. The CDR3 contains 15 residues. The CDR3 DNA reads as TGCGCCAGCAGCGCCGAACAGGGGCGGGCAGATACGCAGTATTTT. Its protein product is CASSAEQGRADTQYF.

CDR3 in amino acids: CASSSGTVNYGYTF. The CDR3 nucleotides are TGTGCCAGCAGTTCTGGGACGGTCAACTATGGCTACACCTTC. The rearrangement links TRBV6-6 to TRBJ1-2; TRBD1 might be the D (5 bases). The V and J ends lost 4 bases and 2 bases respectively, with 11 bases between them. The CDR3 length is 14 residues. CDR1 is MNHNY and CDR2 is SVGAGI in the germline V gene (reference sequence).

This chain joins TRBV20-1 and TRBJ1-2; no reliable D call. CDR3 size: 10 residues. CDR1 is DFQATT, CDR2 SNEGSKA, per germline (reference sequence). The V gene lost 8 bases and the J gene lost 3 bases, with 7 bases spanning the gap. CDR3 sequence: CSSFHYGYTF. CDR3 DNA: TGCAGTTCGTTTCACTATGGCTACACCTTC.

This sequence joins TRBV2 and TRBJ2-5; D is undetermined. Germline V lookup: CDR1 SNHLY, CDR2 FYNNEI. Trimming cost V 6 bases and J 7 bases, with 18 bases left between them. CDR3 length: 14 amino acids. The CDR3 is CASSFRTPPGTQYF. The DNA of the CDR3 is TGTGCCAGCAGCTTCCGGACCCCCCCTGGGACCCAGTACTTC.

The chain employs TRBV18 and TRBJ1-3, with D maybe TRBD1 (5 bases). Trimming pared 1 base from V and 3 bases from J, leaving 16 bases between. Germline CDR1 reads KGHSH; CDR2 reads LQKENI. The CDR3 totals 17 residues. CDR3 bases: TGTGCCAGCTCACCACGGGGCCAGGGCCTAGGTGGAAACACCATATATTTT. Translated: CASSPRGQGLGGNTIYF.

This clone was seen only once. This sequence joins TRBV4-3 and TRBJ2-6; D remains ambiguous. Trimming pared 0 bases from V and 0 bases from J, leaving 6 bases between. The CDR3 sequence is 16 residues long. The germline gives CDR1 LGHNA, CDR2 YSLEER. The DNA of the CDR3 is TGCGCCAGCAGCCAAGAGGGCAACTCTGGGGCCAACGTCCTGACTTTC. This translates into CASSQEGNSGANVLTF.